Given below is one TCR beta chain in context. What it recognizes is unknown. Oncomine TCR Beta short-read sequencing was applied to DNA from cultured CD4+ T cells. TCRdb reanalysed the PCR reads using MiXCR and keeps one entry per CDR3 protein. The table has some 13,000 distinct CDR3 sequences, approximately 46% seen once. This sample was included in a study of vaccination and CD4 T cells after COVID-19. Study summary: PCR on nasal swabs identified SARS-CoV-2 in convalescent patients, of whom some ten were mild and one severe. The post-COVID samples were taken a median about 15 weeks after diagnosis, anywhere from 35 to 161.

Sample treatment: roughly ten-day PBMC culture with coronavirus spike peptide pools or control peptides (ViraFEST assay). V was clipped by 8 bases and J by 4 bases, with 10 bases between them. This CDR3 is 12 amino acids long. CDR1 MDHEN and CDR2 SYDVKM come from the germline V gene. The clonotype was recovered from a human donor who had recovered from COVID-19. The specimen was CD4+ T cells from blood, cultured in vitro. This rearrangement joins TRBV28 to TRBJ2-3; D unclear. The CDR3 region has the DNA TGTGCCAGCGAGAAAGGCCCAGATACGCAGTATTTT. Protein product: CASEKGPDTQYF.